What follows is one T cell receptor (beta chain) and its context. Its antigen specificity is not known. The input lacks base qualities; no much larger clone sits a single base away. The sample is drawn from a study of T cells in localized non-small cell lung cancer (dated by TCRdb to the early 2020s). Turning to the overall study: T cell repertoires of a few hundred early-stage NSCLC patients were analyzed, with tumors being compared against uninvolved tumor-adjacent lungs. The cohort was made up of a few hundred treatment-naive NSCLC patients whose localized lung tumors had been resected. The mean age of the NSCLC patients was less than 70 years, with approximately 130 men and approximately 100 women.

At diagnosis, tumor, uninvolved tumor-adjacent lung and peripheral blood were collected and then preserved as a mix of FFPE and fresh-frozen material. For TCR repertoire profiling, blood samples were analyzed in the form of peripheral blood mononuclear cells. The immunoSEQ Assay was used to sequence TCR beta CDR3 regions from DNA. The original pipeline was this. T cell density was computed as TCR beta template counts normalized to usable DNA estimated by amplifying housekeeping genes. Richness was estimated using the preseqR package, with extrapolation to 400,000 templates for PBMC samples and to 120,000 templates for tissue samples. Clonality was defined as one minus Pielou's evenness. Tissue-enriched TCRs were identified through differential abundance testing performed on productive amino-acid clonotypes, with a minimum total count of 5 and an alpha of 0.1. The Jaccard Index and the Morisita Overlap Index were used to measure how much the repertoires overlapped between compartments. TCR beta CDR3s were clustered by GLIPH together with public tetramer-defined viral CDR3s, and at least three viral sequences plus V-gene enrichment were required for viral motifs. TCRdb limited this immuneACCESS table to in-frame rearrangements with V and J called. A share of clones is missing; checked studies link under half to unresolved V genes, and the rest is unexplained. V and J calls and clone size are given by that table; D and trimming were obtained from the DNA. Present in this sample are some 41,000 clones, around 90% of which were seen just once. More than 9% of the sample is taken by the ten largest.

Per the germline V gene, SGDLS is the CDR1 and YYNGEE is the CDR2. The CDR3, cysteine through phenylalanine, is 15 amino acids long. Of all the DNA, just the CDR3 is kept, 45 bases in frame from base 1. Trimming removed 0 bases from V and 2 bases from J; the gene matches leave 2 bases unexplained. What the research found in general, with its limitations: Because multi-region tumor sequencing was not done, intratumor heterogeneity could not be ruled out. Uninvolved tumor-adjacent lung showed the highest T cell clonality, higher than tumor, which suggests more focused antigenic responses in the uninvolved tumor-adjacent lung. Because the study design was exploratory, TCR variables were selected using unadjusted p-values without false-discovery rate correction. A median of approximately 53 of the top 100 tumor clones turned up in the paired uninvolved adjacent lung, and 25 to 30 of those clones also ranked among the top 100 of that same adjacent lung. Higher blood T cell density associated with longer overall survival, while higher adjacent-lung clonality associated with shorter survival.

Here the chain combines TRBV9 and TRBJ2-1; 7 bases in between match TRBD1. The material was PBMCs, obtained before any cancer treatment. The sequence derives from a woman between 35 and 75 years old with stage II lung adenocarcinoma. Read as DNA, the sequence is TGTGCCAGCAGCGTAGAGGGACAGACCTACAATGAGCAGTTCTTC. The translation is CASSVEGQTYNEQFF.